Many counts were recorded for the clone carrying this TCR beta chain. This specimen comes from a study of early T cells in non-severe SARS-CoV-2 infection. Looking at the study overall: From unsorted whole blood, bulk RNA was sequenced, and the chains remained unpaired.

Trimming left V 1 base short and J 0 bases short, with 9 bases between. The CDR3 loop spans 15 amino acids. Germline V gene data show CDR1 as LGHNA and CDR2 as YNFKEQ. The TCR library protocol was used to attach unique molecular identifiers. These identifiers were attached to individual cDNA molecules. Each CDR3 protein gets one entry after TCRdb re-called the 5' RACE reads with MiXCR. The sample records about 15,000 distinct CDR3 sequences, 5% to 6% being singletons. The chain uses TRBV4-2 and TRBJ2-5; D call uncertain. The sample here was whole blood, taken at baseline. The sequence came from an adult who was a healthcare worker with PCR-confirmed SARS-CoV-2 infection or an uninfected control (not recorded which). The CDR3 sequence is CASSQGSPYQETQYF. The DNA for the CDR3 is TGTGCCAGCAGCCAAGGAAGTCCTTACCAAGAGACCCAGTACTTC.